The 2 T cell receptor beta chains below were found in one sample sequenced in a study of identical twins. TCRdb re-called the 5' RACE reads through MiXCR, storing one row per CDR3 protein. The repertoire holds about 700,000 distinct CDR3 sequences, with more than 6.5% as singletons. In addition, the sample was reused for a study of yellow fever vaccine responses in identical twins.

The specimen was PBMCs. These receptors were obtained from a woman aged 18-35 years in good health.

As for this clonotype: The germline gene is not matched at one end of the junction; a read error may be the cause. The gene calls are TRBV7-9 and TRBJ2-6; tentatively, D is TRBD1 (7 bases). The CDR3 spans 15 residues. Germline-derived CDR1 and CDR2 are SEHNR and FQNEAQ (reference sequence). The DNA for the CDR3 is TGTGCCAACAGCTTAGCAGGGGGGGGGGCCAACGTCCTGACTTTC. It is translated as CANSLAGGGANVLTF.

This clonotype was picked up a small number of times. The J gene is TRBJ1-5, the V gene TRBV15; D not resolved. The CDR3 sequence is 17 residues long. Germline CDR1 reads LNHNV; CDR2 reads YYDKDF (reference sequence). With 1 base removed from V and 3 bases from J, the gap between germline ends came to 16 bases. The CDR3 nucleotides read TGTGCCACCAGCAGAGGGTTTAGCGGGCAGATCAATCAGCCCCAGCATTTT. As protein: CATSRGFSGQINQPQHF.